Listed below are T cell receptor beta chains from one sample, sequenced in a study of cytomegalovirus exposure and HLA in healthy donors. Here immunoSEQ multiplex PCR was the method, and the copy in TCRdb shows in-frame clones only, minus some. The sample carries approximately 140,000 clones, around 75% recorded once. Sequences were obtained from PBMCs. The receptors were sampled from a man in his forties in good health and CMV-seronegative. CDR3s include the opening cysteine and the closing phenylalanine or tryptophan. D genes are given only for firm matches. Clone size appears in some rows only: once, few, many, or a class for an expanded clone.

clone size: once
J gene: TRBJ2-3
D gene: TRBD1
V gene: TRBV6-6
CDR3 DNA: TGTGCCAGCAGTCGGGACAGATCTAGCACAGATACGCAGTATTTT
CDR3 protein: CASSRDRSSTDTQYF

clone size: NA
J gene: TRBJ2-3
D gene: TRBD2
V gene: TRBV27
CDR3 DNA: TGTGCCAGCAGTTTGGGGAGGGGTCCAGATACGCAGTATTTT
CDR3 protein: CASSLGRGPDTQYF

clone size: NA
J gene: TRBJ1-5
D gene: NA
V gene: TRBV5-5
CDR3 DNA: TGTGCCAGCAGCACGGCATCTCCGGGGCAGCCCCAGCATTTT
CDR3 protein: CASSTASPGQPQHF

clone size: NA
J gene: TRBJ1-4
D gene: NA
V gene: TRBV7-2
CDR3 DNA: TGTGCCAGCAGCTCAAAAGCAGGCGAAAAACTGTTTTTT
CDR3 protein: CASSSKAGEKLFF

clone size: few
J gene: TRBJ2-1
D gene: NA
V gene: TRBV21-1
CDR3 DNA: TGTGCCAGCAGCAAAGAAGCGAGTGTATACAATGAGCAGTTCTTC
CDR3 protein: CASSKEASVYNEQFF

clone size: NA
J gene: TRBJ1-1
D gene: TRBD1
V gene: TRBV11-2
CDR3 DNA: TGTGCCAGCAGCTCGGGACAGGGGTGGGAAACGAACACTGAAGCTTTCTTT
CDR3 protein: CASSSGQGWETNTEAFF

clone size: NA
J gene: TRBJ2-7
D gene: TRBD1
V gene: TRBV7-2
CDR3 DNA: TGTGCCAGCAGCCCGAACAGGGGTGACGAGCAGTACTTC
CDR3 protein: CASSPNRGDEQYF

clone size: NA
J gene: TRBJ1-3
D gene: TRBD1
V gene: TRBV7-6
CDR3 DNA: TGTGCCAGCAGCTCTCACAGGGGAGAAGGGTTCTCTGGAAACACCATATATTTT
CDR3 protein: CASSSHRGEGFSGNTIYF

clone size: few
J gene: TRBJ1-6
D gene: NA
V gene: TRBV5-6
CDR3 DNA: TGTGCCAGCAGCTTAGGGGGAGCCTCAGCTAATTCACCCCTCCACTTT
CDR3 protein: CASSLGGASANSPLHF

clone size: NA
J gene: TRBJ2-7
D gene: TRBD1
V gene: TRBV7-3
CDR3 DNA: TGTGCCAGCAGCGGACAGGGTTCCTACGAGCAGTACTTC
CDR3 protein: CASSGQGSYEQYF

clone size: NA
J gene: TRBJ2-7
D gene: TRBD2
V gene: TRBV19
CDR3 DNA: TGTGCCAGTAGTATAAGCGGGGCGTCCTACGAGCAGTACTTC
CDR3 protein: CASSISGASYEQYF

clone size: NA
J gene: TRBJ2-3
D gene: NA
V gene: TRBV6-1
CDR3 DNA: TGTGCCAGCAGTTTGGGACTTACGCAGTATTTT
CDR3 protein: CASSLGLTQYF

clone size: NA
J gene: TRBJ1-3
D gene: NA
V gene: TRBV29-1
CDR3 DNA: TGCAGCGCCGTGTTTCCGGGGTCTGGAAACACCATATATTTT
CDR3 protein: CSAVFPGSGNTIYF

clone size: NA
J gene: TRBJ2-1
D gene: TRBD2
V gene: TRBV4-2
CDR3 DNA: TGTGCCAGCAGCCCCGCGGGCGGGGGGTACAATGAGCAGTTCTTC
CDR3 protein: CASSPAGGGYNEQFF

clone size: once
J gene: TRBJ1-1
D gene: NA
V gene: TRBV9
CDR3 DNA: TGTGCCAGCAGCGTAGTAAGCGGGGCTGAAGCTTTCTTT
CDR3 protein: CASSVVSGAEAFF

clone size: NA
J gene: TRBJ1-2
D gene: NA
V gene: TRBV5-1
CDR3 DNA: TGCGCCAGCAGCTTGGAAGGGGAAACTGGCTACACCTTC
CDR3 protein: CASSLEGETGYTF

clone size: NA
J gene: TRBJ1-5
D gene: TRBD1
V gene: TRBV9
CDR3 DNA: TGTGCCAGCAGCGCAGACAGGGAAAGCAATCAGCCCCAGCATTTT
CDR3 protein: CASSADRESNQPQHF

clone size: NA
J gene: TRBJ1-6
D gene: TRBD1
V gene: TRBV2
CDR3 DNA: TGTGCCAGCAGTGAACTGGGACAGGGGGCCAATTCACCCCTCCACTTT
CDR3 protein: CASSELGQGANSPLHF

clone size: NA
J gene: TRBJ2-7
D gene: NA
V gene: TRBV4-2
CDR3 DNA: TGTGCCAGCAGCCAACAGGGGTCCTCCTACGAGCAGTACTTC
CDR3 protein: CASSQQGSSYEQYF

clone size: NA
J gene: TRBJ2-7
D gene: NA
V gene: TRBV11-2
CDR3 DNA: TGTGCCAGCAGCTTAGGCCCGGGACCGGACTACGAGCAGTATTTC
CDR3 protein: CASSLGPGPDYEQYF

clone size: NA
J gene: TRBJ2-5
D gene: NA
V gene: TRBV18
CDR3 DNA: TGTGCCAGCTCACCACCCGGAGAGACCCAGTACTTC
CDR3 protein: CASSPPGETQYF

clone size: NA
J gene: TRBJ1-3
D gene: NA
V gene: TRBV6-6
CDR3 DNA: TGTGCCAGCAGTTACTCGTGGCAGATCTCGGGAAACACCATATATTTT
CDR3 protein: CASSYSWQISGNTIYF

clone size: NA
J gene: TRBJ2-6
D gene: NA
V gene: TRBV5-1
CDR3 DNA: TGCGCCAGCAGCTTGGAGCTTTACCTTGGGGCCAACGTCCTGACTTTC
CDR3 protein: CASSLELYLGANVLTF

clone size: NA
J gene: TRBJ2-7
D gene: NA
V gene: TRBV15
CDR3 DNA: TGTGCCACCAGCGGTGGCAGGGACTCCTCCTACGAGCAGTACTTC
CDR3 protein: CATSGGRDSSYEQYF

clone size: NA
J gene: TRBJ2-5
D gene: NA
V gene: TRBV18
CDR3 DNA: TGTGCCAGCTCACCACCCTCCTCACAGGACGAGACCCAGTACTTC
CDR3 protein: CASSPPSSQDETQYF

clone size: NA
J gene: TRBJ1-5
D gene: TRBD1
V gene: TRBV6-5
CDR3 DNA: TGTGCCAGCAGTCCGGACAGGGGAAGCAATCAGCCCCAGCATTTT
CDR3 protein: CASSPDRGSNQPQHF

clone size: NA
J gene: TRBJ2-6
D gene: NA
V gene: TRBV5-4
CDR3 DNA: TGTGCCAGCAGCTTGTTCGTGGGCACTGGGGCCAACGTCCTGACTTTC
CDR3 protein: CASSLFVGTGANVLTF

clone size: NA
J gene: TRBJ1-1
D gene: TRBD1
V gene: TRBV14
CDR3 DNA: TGTGCCAGCAGCCCCAGGGGGATAGTGAACACTGAAGCTTTCTTT
CDR3 protein: CASSPRGIVNTEAFF

clone size: NA
J gene: TRBJ2-7
D gene: NA
V gene: TRBV7-2
CDR3 DNA: TGTGCCAGCAGCTCCACCAGGGGCCACTACGAGCAGTACTTC
CDR3 protein: CASSSTRGHYEQYF

clone size: NA
J gene: TRBJ1-2
D gene: TRBD1
V gene: TRBV6-1
CDR3 DNA: TGTGCCAGCAGTGAAGCTTGGGACAGGGCGCACATCTATGGCTACACCTTC
CDR3 protein: CASSEAWDRAHIYGYTF

clone size: NA
J gene: TRBJ1-5
D gene: TRBD1
V gene: TRBV28
CDR3 DNA: TGTGCCAGCAGTTTATGGGGACAGGGGGCGGTTCAGCCCCAGCATTTT
CDR3 protein: CASSLWGQGAVQPQHF

clone size: NA
J gene: TRBJ1-1
D gene: NA
V gene: TRBV5-1
CDR3 DNA: TGCGCCAGCAGCTTGAAACAGTCCTTGAACACTGAAGCTTTCTTT
CDR3 protein: CASSLKQSLNTEAFF

clone size: NA
J gene: TRBJ2-7
D gene: TRBD1
V gene: TRBV28
CDR3 DNA: TGTGCCAGCAGTCCTTTGACAGGGGTCTACGAGCAGTACTTC
CDR3 protein: CASSPLTGVYEQYF

clone size: NA
J gene: TRBJ2-7
D gene: NA
V gene: TRBV7-2
CDR3 DNA: TGTGCCAGCAGGCCGACAGGCTACGAGCAGTACTTC
CDR3 protein: CASRPTGYEQYF

clone size: few
J gene: TRBJ1-6
D gene: NA
V gene: TRBV6-1
CDR3 DNA: TGTGCCAGCAGTGAACATACAGACTATAATTCACCCCTCCACTTT
CDR3 protein: CASSEHTDYNSPLHF

clone size: NA
J gene: TRBJ1-2
D gene: NA
V gene: TRBV7-2
CDR3 DNA: TGTGCCAGCAGCTTAAACGGGAATTCATATGGCTACACCTTC
CDR3 protein: CASSLNGNSYGYTF

clone size: NA
J gene: TRBJ1-5
D gene: TRBD1
V gene: TRBV2
CDR3 DNA: TGTGCCAGTCAAGGGACAGGTAGGGATCAGCCCCAGCATTTT
CDR3 protein: CASQGTGRDQPQHF

clone size: NA
J gene: TRBJ1-2
D gene: NA
V gene: TRBV7-8
CDR3 DNA: TGTGCCAGCAGCCCCCGACCGCGACAGGTGGATGGTTATGGCTACACCTTC
CDR3 protein: CASSPRPRQVDGYGYTF

clone size: once
J gene: TRBJ2-7
D gene: NA
V gene: TRBV4-2
CDR3 DNA: TGTGCCAGCAGCCAAGATATAATGTTCCAGCGGAGAAGGGAGCAGTACTTC
CDR3 protein: CASSQDIMFQRRREQYF

clone size: NA
J gene: TRBJ1-5
D gene: NA
V gene: TRBV6-1
CDR3 DNA: TGTGCCAGCAGTGAAGCTGACACCTTGCCCCAGCATTTT
CDR3 protein: CASSEADTLPQHF

clone size: NA
J gene: TRBJ1-5
D gene: NA
V gene: TRBV28
CDR3 DNA: TGTGCCAGCAGTTCTTCCAGGGGAAATCAGCCCCAGCATTTT
CDR3 protein: CASSSSRGNQPQHF

clone size: NA
J gene: TRBJ1-2
D gene: NA
V gene: TRBV28
CDR3 DNA: TGTGCCAGCAGTTTATATCGGTATGGCTACACCTTC
CDR3 protein: CASSLYRYGYTF

clone size: NA
J gene: TRBJ1-1
D gene: NA
V gene: TRBV9
CDR3 DNA: TGTGCCAGCAGCGTAAGTCCCACCCGGGGGAACACTGAAGCTTTCTTT
CDR3 protein: CASSVSPTRGNTEAFF

clone size: NA
J gene: TRBJ1-6
D gene: NA
V gene: TRBV27
CDR3 DNA: TGTGCCAGCAGTTTCGTTAATTCACCCCTCCACTTT
CDR3 protein: CASSFVNSPLHF

clone size: NA
J gene: TRBJ2-7
D gene: TRBD2
V gene: TRBV27
CDR3 DNA: TGTGCCAGCAGTTTCTCTAGCGGGGAGTACTCCTACGAGCAGTACTTC
CDR3 protein: CASSFSSGEYSYEQYF

clone size: NA
J gene: TRBJ2-1
D gene: NA
V gene: TRBV6-1
CDR3 DNA: TGTGCCAGCAGTGTTTCAACCTACAATGAGCAGTTCTTC
CDR3 protein: CASSVSTYNEQFF

clone size: NA
J gene: TRBJ2-5
D gene: NA
V gene: TRBV10-3
CDR3 DNA: TGTGCCATCAGTCCTACTTTCGGCAGCGTACAAGAGACCCAGTACTTC
CDR3 protein: CAISPTFGSVQETQYF

clone size: once
J gene: TRBJ1-2
D gene: TRBD1
V gene: TRBV2
CDR3 DNA: TGTGCCAGCAGCGTCCGGAAGAACAGGGGTACTAACTATGGCTACACCTTC
CDR3 protein: CASSVRKNRGTNYGYTF

clone size: NA
J gene: TRBJ1-5
D gene: NA
V gene: TRBV5-5
CDR3 DNA: TGTGCCAGCAGCTTGAGTGCAGACAATCAGCCCCAGCATTTT
CDR3 protein: CASSLSADNQPQHF

clone size: NA
J gene: TRBJ2-7
D gene: NA
V gene: TRBV11-2
CDR3 DNA: TGTGCCAGCAGCTTAGATTTGGGGGACTCTTCCTACGAGCAGTACTTC
CDR3 protein: CASSLDLGDSSYEQYF

clone size: NA
J gene: TRBJ1-5
D gene: TRBD1
V gene: TRBV19
CDR3 DNA: TGTGCCAGTAGTATAGCCGACAGGGGCGGGCAGCCCCAGCATTTT
CDR3 protein: CASSIADRGGQPQHF

clone size: NA
J gene: TRBJ1-4
D gene: TRBD1
V gene: TRBV4-2
CDR3 DNA: TGTGCCAGCAGCCGTACAGGGGGCGATAGGGAAAAACTGTTTTTT
CDR3 protein: CASSRTGGDREKLFF

clone size: NA
J gene: TRBJ2-7
D gene: NA
V gene: TRBV7-6
CDR3 DNA: TGTGCCAGCAGCCTCCGGGACACCTACGAGCAGTACTTC
CDR3 protein: CASSLRDTYEQYF

clone size: NA
J gene: TRBJ1-1
D gene: NA
V gene: TRBV7-2
CDR3 DNA: TGTGCCAGCGGGGAGGGGTACACTGAAGCTTTCTTT
CDR3 protein: CASGEGYTEAFF

clone size: NA
J gene: TRBJ2-7
D gene: NA
V gene: TRBV6-5
CDR3 DNA: TGTGCCAGCAGTTTAGGTAGCGGTCCCTACGAGCAGTACTTC
CDR3 protein: CASSLGSGPYEQYF